This T cell receptor beta chain was found in a study of CD8 T cells in Susac syndrome. CD8+ and CD4+ blood T cells underwent TCR beta sequencing. General study results and limits: The CD4+ T cell repertoires in Susac syndrome did not show any clonal expansion.

This clonotype was seen a single time. Its antigen is unknown. The RNA input was roughly 0.45 to 1 ug, and it was reverse transcribed with random hexamers. The amplification used immunoSEQ multiplex PCR on TCR beta CDR3; it spanned 54 Vbeta and 13 Jbeta. In TCRdb, the immunoSEQ multiplex PCR reads were re-called with MiXCR into one record per CDR3 protein. Of roughly 190,000 distinct CDR3 sequences listed, 91% are singletons. The CDR3 is 16 amino acids. V dropped 1 base and J dropped 1; count of bases not matched to a gene: 5. Germline V gene data show CDR1 as SNHLY and CDR2 as FYNNEI. The sequence was obtained from a human donor with Susac syndrome. The specimen was CD4+ T cells from PBMCs. The rearrangement uses TRBV2 and TRBJ1-1; 8 nucleotides agree with TRBD1. Here the CDR3 DNA reads TGTGCCAGCAGTGAAGGTGACAGGGGATGGAACACTGAAGCTTTCTTT. The encoded protein is CASSEGDRGWNTEAFF.